Listed below are T cell receptor beta chains from one sample, sequenced in a study of cytomegalovirus exposure and HLA in healthy donors. The data were produced by immunoSEQ multiplex PCR, yet TCRdb's version contains in-frame clones alone and is incomplete. The sample includes 80,000 to 100,000 clones, 77% seen only once; the top ten take around 7.5%. The sequenced sample was PBMCs. The receptors derive from a man in his fifties in good health and CMV-seropositive. CDR3s include the opening cysteine and the closing phenylalanine or tryptophan. A D gene is named only where the DNA matches it firmly. Size is omitted from some rows. Given values are once, few, many or a class for expanded clones.

size: once; J: TRBJ2-5; V: TRBV6-1; D: -; CDR3: CASGTGSQETQYF; DNA: TGTGCCAGCGGAACCGGGAGCCAAGAGACCCAGTACTTC
size: -; J: TRBJ1-2; V: TRBV6-6; D: TRBD1; CDR3: CASSTRQGYGYTF; DNA: TGTGCCAGCAGTACGAGACAGGGCTATGGCTACACCTTC
size: -; J: TRBJ1-1; V: TRBV7-2; D: TRBD1; CDR3: CASSLIPGQGPEAFF; DNA: TGTGCCAGCAGCTTAATCCCGGGACAGGGCCCTGAAGCTTTCTTT
size: -; J: TRBJ1-2; V: TRBV5-1; D: -; CDR3: CASSLAVVEGYGYTF; DNA: TGCGCCAGCAGCTTGGCCGTCGTGGAGGGCTATGGCTACACCTTC
size: -; J: TRBJ1-2; V: TRBV7-2; D: -; CDR3: CASRGAGTLYGYTF; DNA: TGTGCCAGCAGGGGAGCAGGGACACTCTATGGCTACACCTTC
size: -; J: TRBJ1-5; V: TRBV28; D: TRBD1; CDR3: CASSADRGPVGQPQHF; DNA: TGTGCCAGCAGTGCTGACAGGGGGCCTGTGGGTCAGCCCCAGCATTTT
size: -; J: TRBJ1-3; V: TRBV7-9; D: -; CDR3: CASSSRGGPENTIYF; DNA: TGTGCCAGCAGCTCTAGGGGGGGGCCTGAGAACACCATATATTTT
size: -; J: TRBJ1-5; V: TRBV4-2; D: -; CDR3: CASSQDFGQGNQPQHF; DNA: TGTGCCAGCAGCCAAGATTTTGGCCAGGGAAATCAGCCCCAGCATTTT
size: -; J: TRBJ2-4; V: TRBV6-5; D: -; CDR3: CASSFGGIQYF; DNA: TGTGCCAGCAGTTTCGGGGGCATTCAGTACTTC
size: -; J: TRBJ1-2; V: TRBV6-5; D: TRBD1; CDR3: CASSYLGTANYGYPF; DNA: TGTGCCAGCAGTTACTTAGGGACAGCTAACTATGGCTACCCCTTC
size: -; J: TRBJ1-1; V: TRBV5-5; D: -; CDR3: CASSWGQGNTEAFF; DNA: TGTGCCAGCAGCTGGGGACAAGGGAACACTGAAGCTTTCTTT
size: -; J: TRBJ1-1; V: TRBV7-2; D: -; CDR3: CASSLTGGGNTEAFF; DNA: TGTGCCAGCAGCCTCACGGGGGGCGGGAACACTGAAGCTTTCTTT
size: -; J: TRBJ1-2; V: TRBV4-3; D: -; CDR3: CASSQGVMVDLSYPF; DNA: TGCGCCAGCAGCCAGGGAGTTATGGTCGATCTAAGCTACCCCTTC
size: -; J: TRBJ2-6; V: TRBV18; D: -; CDR3: CASSPLIGDTHRSGANVLTF; DNA: TGTGCCAGCTCACCACTTATAGGGGACACCCACCGCTCTGGGGCCAACGTCCTGACTTTC
size: -; J: TRBJ2-6; V: TRBV30; D: TRBD1; CDR3: CAWRPGQGRSGANVLTF; DNA: TGTGCCTGGAGGCCGGGACAGGGGCGGTCTGGGGCCAACGTCCTGACTTTC
size: -; J: TRBJ1-4; V: TRBV28; D: TRBD1; CDR3: CASSLTDRGRSNEKLFF; DNA: TGTGCCAGCAGCCTGACCGACAGGGGGCGATCTAATGAAAAACTGTTTTTT
size: -; J: TRBJ2-2; V: TRBV12-5; D: -; CDR3: CASGLAGVTGELFF; DNA: TGTGCTAGTGGTTTGGCCGGAGTAACCGGGGAGCTGTTTTTT
size: -; J: TRBJ1-2; V: TRBV9; D: -; CDR3: CASNQYSRGYTF; DNA: TGTGCCAGCAATCAGTACTCTAGGGGCTACACCTTC
size: once; J: TRBJ1-2; V: TRBV25-1; D: -; CDR3: CASSEWGDYGYTF; DNA: TGTGCCAGCAGTGAATGGGGGGACTATGGCTACACCTTC
size: -; J: TRBJ2-1; V: TRBV11-2; D: -; CDR3: CASSYYVGDEQFF; DNA: TGTGCCAGCAGCTATTACGTCGGAGATGAGCAGTTCTTC
size: -; J: TRBJ2-5; V: TRBV5-4; D: TRBD1; CDR3: CASSTDRDETQYF; DNA: TGTGCCAGCAGCACCGACAGGGACGAGACCCAGTACTTC
size: -; J: TRBJ1-2; V: TRBV7-9; D: TRBD1; CDR3: CASRQGADDYGYTF; DNA: TGTGCCTCCAGACAGGGGGCGGACGACTATGGCTACACCTTC
size: -; J: TRBJ2-1; V: TRBV6-5; D: -; CDR3: CASSYLSGINEQFF; DNA: TGTGCCAGCAGTTACTTATCGGGAATTAATGAGCAGTTCTTC
size: few; J: TRBJ2-7; V: TRBV2; D: TRBD1; CDR3: CASSIPQGVSYEQYF; DNA: TGTGCCAGCAGCATACCACAGGGGGTCTCCTACGAGCAGTACTTC
size: -; J: TRBJ2-1; V: TRBV11-2; D: -; CDR3: CASSLTTQYNEQFF; DNA: TGTGCCAGCAGCTTAACTACCCAATACAATGAGCAGTTCTTC
size: -; J: TRBJ1-2; V: TRBV30; D: TRBD1; CDR3: CAWSVQGRAGYTF; DNA: TGTGCCTGGAGCGTACAGGGGCGGGCTGGCTACACCTTC
size: -; J: TRBJ2-1; V: TRBV2; D: -; CDR3: CASSEIGVSGYNEQFF; DNA: TGTGCCAGCAGTGAAATCGGGGTGTCTGGATACAATGAGCAGTTCTTC
size: -; J: TRBJ2-7; V: TRBV9; D: -; CDR3: CASSEAIGEAYEQYF; DNA: TGTGCCAGCAGCGAGGCGATAGGGGAGGCCTACGAGCAGTACTTC
size: -; J: TRBJ2-1; V: TRBV5-6; D: TRBD2; CDR3: CASRRGLGTSSYNEQFF; DNA: TGTGCCAGCAGGCGCGGGCTAGGGACTAGCTCCTACAATGAGCAGTTCTTC
size: -; J: TRBJ2-2; V: TRBV7-2; D: TRBD2; CDR3: CAFTTAGDLTGELFF; DNA: TGTGCCTTTACGACGGCGGGGGACCTCACCGGGGAGCTGTTTTTT
size: -; J: TRBJ2-3; V: TRBV7-6; D: -; CDR3: CASSARDLVPDTQYF; DNA: TGTGCCAGCAGCGCCCGGGACTTAGTCCCAGATACGCAGTATTTT
size: -; J: TRBJ2-5; V: TRBV29-1; D: TRBD1; CDR3: CSARDRGYQETQYF; DNA: TGCAGCGCCCGGGACAGGGGTTACCAAGAGACCCAGTACTTC
size: -; J: TRBJ2-3; V: TRBV7-8; D: TRBD2; CDR3: CASSPGLAVTDTQYF; DNA: TGTGCCAGCAGCCCGGGACTAGCGGTCACAGATACGCAGTATTTT
size: -; J: TRBJ2-3; V: TRBV19; D: -; CDR3: CASRPNCSTDTQYF; DNA: TGTGCCAGTAGACCAAACTGTAGCACAGATACGCAGTATTTT
size: few; J: TRBJ2-1; V: TRBV10-3; D: -; CDR3: CAISEGSLAGSYNEQFF; DNA: TGTGCCATCAGTGAGGGTTCTCTCGCAGGATCCTACAATGAGCAGTTCTTC
size: -; J: TRBJ1-6; V: TRBV7-9; D: TRBD1; CDR3: CASSFETGPNSPLHF; DNA: TGTGCCAGCAGCTTCGAGACAGGGCCTAATTCACCCCTCCACTTT
size: once; J: TRBJ1-1; V: TRBV5-5; D: -; CDR3: CASSFGLNTEAFF; DNA: TGTGCCAGCAGCTTCGGGTTGAACACTGAAGCTTTCTTT
size: -; J: TRBJ1-1; V: TRBV29-1; D: -; CDR3: CSVDYSGNTEAFF; DNA: TGCAGCGTTGATTATTCCGGGAACACTGAAGCTTTCTTT
size: -; J: TRBJ2-7; V: TRBV29-1; D: TRBD2; CDR3: CSVGSGGAAYEQYF; DNA: TGCAGCGTGGGAAGCGGGGGGGCAGCCTACGAGCAGTACTTC
size: -; J: TRBJ2-5; V: TRBV19; D: TRBD2; CDR3: CASSIGTSGLETQYF; DNA: TGTGCCAGTAGTATTGGGACTAGCGGGCTGGAGACCCAGTACTTC
size: few; J: TRBJ2-3; V: TRBV5-1; D: TRBD1; CDR3: CASSKTGGQTDTQYF; DNA: TGCGCCAGCAGCAAGACAGGGGGGCAAACGGATACGCAGTATTTT
size: -; J: TRBJ2-1; V: TRBV4-2; D: TRBD2; CDR3: CASSWTSGPQRMDEQFF; DNA: TGTGCCAGCTCTTGGACTAGCGGGCCTCAACGTATGGATGAGCAGTTCTTC
size: -; J: TRBJ2-7; V: TRBV10-3; D: TRBD2; CDR3: CAISTGGLRDYEQYF; DNA: TGTGCCATCAGTACTGGGGGACTAAGGGACTACGAGCAGTACTTC
size: -; J: TRBJ2-1; V: TRBV28; D: TRBD1; CDR3: CASSDSGGSQINEQFF; DNA: TGTGCCAGCAGTGACTCAGGGGGCAGCCAGATCAATGAGCAGTTCTTC